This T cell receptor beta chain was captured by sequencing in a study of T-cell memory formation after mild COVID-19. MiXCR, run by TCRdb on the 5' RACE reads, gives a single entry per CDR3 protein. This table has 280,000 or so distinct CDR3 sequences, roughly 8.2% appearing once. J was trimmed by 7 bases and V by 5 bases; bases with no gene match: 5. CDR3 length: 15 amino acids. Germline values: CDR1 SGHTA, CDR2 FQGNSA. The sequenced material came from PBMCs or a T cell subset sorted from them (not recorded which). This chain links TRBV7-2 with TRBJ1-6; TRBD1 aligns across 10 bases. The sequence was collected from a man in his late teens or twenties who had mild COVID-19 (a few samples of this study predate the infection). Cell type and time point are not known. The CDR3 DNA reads TGTGCCAGCAGCCGAGGGGGACAGGGGAATTCACCCCTCCACTTT. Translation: CASSRGGQGNSPLHF.